This entry concerns a single T cell receptor (beta chain). Antigen unknown. J gave up 14 bases and V 2 bases, and 5 bases lay outside the gene matches. This CDR3 contains 13 residues. Germline CDR1 SGDLS, CDR2 YYNGEE. The data belong to a study of siplizumab effects on memory and regulatory T cells. Study-level findings and limits: Siplizumab conditions gave an average of around 70% Treg-derived mappable alloreactive CD4+ clones, versus about 25% for controls. Naive T cells looked more diverse than memory cells, and they looked like major contributors to the alloresponse. Siplizumab, the agent tested, significantly reduced alloreactive sequences traceable to unstimulated CD4+ memory cells. Assignment of a naive or memory phenotype failed for roughly 80-96% of the proliferating CD4+ or CD8+ clones.

The repertoire was sequenced with immunoSEQ multiplex PCR; TCRdb's copy has only in-frame clones and lacks some. The sample records approximately 94,000 clones, 94% being singletons. This TCR was sampled from a human donor in good health. Source material: non-Treg CD4+ T cells sorted from blood. The rearrangement joins TRBV9 to TRBJ2-1; TRBD2 aligns across 12 bases. The CDR3 region has the DNA TGTGCCAGCAGCGTTCGACTAGCGGGAGAAAAGTTCTTC. Its protein is CASSVRLAGEKFF.